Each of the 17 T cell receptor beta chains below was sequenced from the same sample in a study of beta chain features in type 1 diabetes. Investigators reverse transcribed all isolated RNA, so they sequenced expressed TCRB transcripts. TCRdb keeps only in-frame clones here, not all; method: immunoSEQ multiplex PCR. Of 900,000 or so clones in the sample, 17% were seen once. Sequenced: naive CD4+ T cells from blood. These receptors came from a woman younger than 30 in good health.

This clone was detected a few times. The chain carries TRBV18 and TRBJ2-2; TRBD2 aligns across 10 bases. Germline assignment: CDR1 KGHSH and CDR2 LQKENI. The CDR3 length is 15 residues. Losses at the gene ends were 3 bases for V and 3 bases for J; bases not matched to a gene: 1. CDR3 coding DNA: TGTGCCAGCTCACCCCTAGCGGGAGACACCGGGGAGCTGTTTTTT. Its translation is CASSPLAGDTGELFF.

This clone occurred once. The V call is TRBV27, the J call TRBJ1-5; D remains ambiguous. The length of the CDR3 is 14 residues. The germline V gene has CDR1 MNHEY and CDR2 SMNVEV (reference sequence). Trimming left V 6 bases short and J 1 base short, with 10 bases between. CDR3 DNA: TGTGCCAGCAGCCTTCGACGGAGCAATCAGCCCCAGCATTTT. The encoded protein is CASSLRRSNQPQHF.

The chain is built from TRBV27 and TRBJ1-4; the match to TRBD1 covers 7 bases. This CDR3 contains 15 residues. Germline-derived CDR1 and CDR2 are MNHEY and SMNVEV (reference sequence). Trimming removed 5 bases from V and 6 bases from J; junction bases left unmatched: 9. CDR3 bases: TGTGCCAGCAGTCGCCGGGACAGTAAATATGAAAAACTGTTTTTT. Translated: CASSRRDSKYEKLFF.

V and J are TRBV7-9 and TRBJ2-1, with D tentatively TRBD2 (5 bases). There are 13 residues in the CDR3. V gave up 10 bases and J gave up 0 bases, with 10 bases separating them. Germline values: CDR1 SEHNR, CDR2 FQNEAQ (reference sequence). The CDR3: CATRVSSYNEQFF. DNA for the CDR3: TGTGCCACGCGGGTGAGCTCCTACAATGAGCAGTTCTTC.

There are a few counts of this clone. The CDR3 sequence is CASSQSGQGNREAFF. The CDR3 DNA is TGTGCCAGCAGCCAATCGGGACAGGGGAACAGGGAAGCTTTCTTT. This chain uses TRBV7-2 with TRBJ1-1, with 10 positions matching TRBD1. This CDR3 region has 15 residues. Trimming cost V 5 bases and J 8 bases; bases outside gene matches: 11. In germline, CDR1 is SGHTA, CDR2 FQGNSA.

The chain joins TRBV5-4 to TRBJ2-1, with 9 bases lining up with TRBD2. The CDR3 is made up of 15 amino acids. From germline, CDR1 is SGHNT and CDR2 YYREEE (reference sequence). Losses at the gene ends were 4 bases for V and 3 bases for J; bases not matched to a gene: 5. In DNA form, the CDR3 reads TGTGCCAGCAGCAAGGGACTAGCAGACTACAATGAGCAGTTCTTC. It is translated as CASSKGLADYNEQFF.

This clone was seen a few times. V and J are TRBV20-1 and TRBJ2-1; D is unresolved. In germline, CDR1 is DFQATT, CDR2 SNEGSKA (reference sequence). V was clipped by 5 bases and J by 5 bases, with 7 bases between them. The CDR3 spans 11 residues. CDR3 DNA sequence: TGCAGTGCTCCCAACCACAATGAGCAGTTCTTC. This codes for CSAPNHNEQFF.

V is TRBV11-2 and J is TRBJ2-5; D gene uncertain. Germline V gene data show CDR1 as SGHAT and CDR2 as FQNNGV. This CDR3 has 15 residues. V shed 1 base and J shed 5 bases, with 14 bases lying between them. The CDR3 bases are TGTGCCAGCAGCTTAGGGGTAACCGCTAGGGAGACCCAGTACTTC. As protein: CASSLGVTARETQYF.

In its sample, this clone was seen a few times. CDR3: CAILAGAWTGELFF. CDR3 bases: TGTGCCATCCTAGCGGGAGCATGGACCGGGGAGCTGTTTTTT. V is TRBV10-3 and J is TRBJ2-2, with TRBD2 identical over 10 bases. Germline V gives CDR1 ENHRY, CDR2 SYGVKD. The J segment lost 5 bases and the V segment lost 8 bases, leaving 5 bases of the junction unmatched. The CDR3 contains 14 residues.

The CDR3 nucleotides are TGTGCCAGTAGTATAGCAGGGGGTGGCTACGAGCAGTACTTC. Its protein is CASSIAGGGYEQYF. The V call is TRBV19, the J call TRBJ2-7; 7 bases map to TRBD1. Trimming at V came to 1 base and at J to 3 bases, leaving 3 bases not matched to a gene. The germline gives CDR1 LNHDA, CDR2 SQIVND (reference sequence). The CDR3 has 14 amino acids. The full variable domain, with the rest looked up from reference TRBV19 and TRBJ2-7, is DGGITQSPKYLFRKEGQNVTLSCEQNLNHDAMYWYRQDPGQGLRLIYYSQIVNDFQKGDIAEGYSVSREKKESFPLTVTSAQKNPTAFYLCASSIAGGGYEQYFGPGTRLTVT.

CDR3 loop: CASSLGQILSYEQYF. The DNA of the CDR3 is TGTGCCAGCAGCTTAGGGCAGATACTCTCCTACGAGCAGTACTTC. The chain links TRBV11-2 to TRBJ2-7; no clear D gene. V was cut by 1 base and J by 0 bases, with 10 bases left in between. CDR3 length: 15 residues. CDR1 is SGHAT, CDR2 FQNNGV, per germline.

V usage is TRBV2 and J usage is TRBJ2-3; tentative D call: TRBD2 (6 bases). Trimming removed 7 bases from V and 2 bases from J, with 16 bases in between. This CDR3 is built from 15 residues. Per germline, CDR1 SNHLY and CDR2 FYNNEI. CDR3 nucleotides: TGTGCCAGCACCCGCATGTCGGGAGTCACAGATACGCAGTATTTT. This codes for CASTRMSGVTDTQYF.

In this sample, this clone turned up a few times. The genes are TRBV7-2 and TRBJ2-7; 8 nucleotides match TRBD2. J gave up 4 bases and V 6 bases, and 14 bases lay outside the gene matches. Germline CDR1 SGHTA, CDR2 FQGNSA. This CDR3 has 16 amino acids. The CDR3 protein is CASSIAGRSHLYEQYF. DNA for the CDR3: TGTGCCAGCAGTATAGCGGGAAGGTCCCACTTGTACGAGCAGTACTTC.

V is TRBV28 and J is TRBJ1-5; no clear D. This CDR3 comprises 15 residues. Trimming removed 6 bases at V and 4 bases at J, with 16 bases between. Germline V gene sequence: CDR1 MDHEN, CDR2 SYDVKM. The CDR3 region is CASSFGRASNQPQHF. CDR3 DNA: TGTGCCAGCAGCTTCGGTAGGGCCTCTAATCAGCCCCAGCATTTT.

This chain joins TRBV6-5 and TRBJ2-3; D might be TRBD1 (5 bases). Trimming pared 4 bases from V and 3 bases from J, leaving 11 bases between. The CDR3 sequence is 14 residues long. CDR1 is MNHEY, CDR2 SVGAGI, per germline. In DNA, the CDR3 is TGTGCCAGCAGTTCCCCCGCAGGGACAGATACGCAGTATTTT. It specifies CASSSPAGTDTQYF.

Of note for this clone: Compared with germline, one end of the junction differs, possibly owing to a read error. CDR3 in DNA: TGTACCAGCAGCCTACAGGGATGGAGTGCAGATACGCAGTATTTT. Translating it yields CTSSLQGWSADTQYF. The chain couples TRBV5-8 to TRBJ2-3; D is perhaps TRBD1 (6 bases). Germline V gives CDR1 SGHTS, CDR2 YDEGEE. This CDR3 has 15 residues. Full variable domain (missing parts from reference TRBV5-8 and TRBJ2-3): EAGVTQSPTHLIKTRGQQATLRCSPISGHTSVYWYQQALGLGLQFLLWYDEGEERNRGNFPPRFSGRQFPNYSSELNVNALELEDSALYLCTSSLQGWSADTQYFGPGTRLTVL.

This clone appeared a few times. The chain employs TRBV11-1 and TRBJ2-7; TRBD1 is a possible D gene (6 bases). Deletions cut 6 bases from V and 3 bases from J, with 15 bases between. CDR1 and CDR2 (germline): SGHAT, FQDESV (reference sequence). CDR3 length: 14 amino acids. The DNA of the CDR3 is TGTGCCAGCAGTATAATGGGACACCTCTACGAGCAGTACTTC. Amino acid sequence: CASSIMGHLYEQYF. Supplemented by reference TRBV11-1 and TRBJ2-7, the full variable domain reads EAEVAQSPRYKITEKSQAVAFWCDPISGHATLYWYRQILGQGPELLVQFQDESVVDDSQLPKDRFSAERLKGVDSTLKIQPAELGDSAMYLCASSIMGHLYEQYFGPGTRLTVT.